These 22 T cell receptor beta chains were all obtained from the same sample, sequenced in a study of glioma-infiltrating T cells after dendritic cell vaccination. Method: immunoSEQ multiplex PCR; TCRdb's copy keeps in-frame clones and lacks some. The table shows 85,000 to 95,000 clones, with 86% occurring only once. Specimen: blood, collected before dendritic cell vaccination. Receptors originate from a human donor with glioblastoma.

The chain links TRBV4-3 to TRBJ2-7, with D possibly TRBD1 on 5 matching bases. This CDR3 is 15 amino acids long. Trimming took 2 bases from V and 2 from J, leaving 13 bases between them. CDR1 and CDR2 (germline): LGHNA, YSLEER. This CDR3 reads CASSQRAQGTYEQYF. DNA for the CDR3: TGCGCCAGCAGCCAACGGGCCCAGGGAACCTACGAGCAGTACTTC.

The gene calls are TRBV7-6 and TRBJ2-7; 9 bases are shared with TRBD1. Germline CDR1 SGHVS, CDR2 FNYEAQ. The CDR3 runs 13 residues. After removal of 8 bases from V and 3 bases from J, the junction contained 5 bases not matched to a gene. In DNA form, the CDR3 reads TGTGCCAGCGCCACAGGGGGCTTCTACGAGCAGTACTTC. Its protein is CASATGGFYEQYF.

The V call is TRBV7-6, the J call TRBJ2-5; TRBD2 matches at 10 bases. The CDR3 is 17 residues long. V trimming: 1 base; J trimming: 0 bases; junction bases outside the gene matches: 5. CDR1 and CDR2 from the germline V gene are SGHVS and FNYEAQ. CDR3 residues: CASSLDFSGRYQETQYF. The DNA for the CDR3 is TGTGCCAGCAGCTTAGACTTTAGCGGGAGGTACCAAGAGACCCAGTACTTC.

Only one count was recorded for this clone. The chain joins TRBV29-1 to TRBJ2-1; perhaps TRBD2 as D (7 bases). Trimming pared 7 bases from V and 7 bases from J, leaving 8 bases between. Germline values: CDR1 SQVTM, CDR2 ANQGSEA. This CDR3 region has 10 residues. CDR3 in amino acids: CSEGGNEQFF. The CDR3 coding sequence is TGCAGCGAGGGGGGGAATGAGCAGTTCTTC.

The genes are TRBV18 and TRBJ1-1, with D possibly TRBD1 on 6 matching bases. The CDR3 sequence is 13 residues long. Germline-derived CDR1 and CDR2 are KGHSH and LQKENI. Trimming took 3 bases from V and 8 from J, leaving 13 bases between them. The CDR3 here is CASSPGQPGEAFF. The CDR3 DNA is TGTGCCAGCTCACCCGGACAGCCTGGGGAAGCTTTCTTT.

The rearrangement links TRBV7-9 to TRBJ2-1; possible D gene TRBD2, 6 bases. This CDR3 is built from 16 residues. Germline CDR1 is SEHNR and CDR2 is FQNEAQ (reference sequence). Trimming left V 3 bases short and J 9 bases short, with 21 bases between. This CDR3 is CASSLRDGGYLGEQFF. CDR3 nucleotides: TGTGCCAGCAGCTTGAGGGACGGAGGGTACCTTGGTGAGCAGTTCTTC. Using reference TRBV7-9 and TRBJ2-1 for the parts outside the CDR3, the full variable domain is DTGVSQNPRHKITKRGQNVTFRCDPISEHNRLYWYRQTLGQGPEFLTYFQNEAQLEKSRLLSDRFSAERPKGSFSTLEIQRTEQGDSAMYLCASSLRDGGYLGEQFFGPGTRLTVL.

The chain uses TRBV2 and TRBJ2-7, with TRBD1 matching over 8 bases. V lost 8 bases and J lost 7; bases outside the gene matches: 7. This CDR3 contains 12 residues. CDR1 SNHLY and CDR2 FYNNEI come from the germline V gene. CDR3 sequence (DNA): TGTGCCAGCGGCGGACAGGGCGAAGAGCAGTACTTC. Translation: CASGGQGEEQYF.

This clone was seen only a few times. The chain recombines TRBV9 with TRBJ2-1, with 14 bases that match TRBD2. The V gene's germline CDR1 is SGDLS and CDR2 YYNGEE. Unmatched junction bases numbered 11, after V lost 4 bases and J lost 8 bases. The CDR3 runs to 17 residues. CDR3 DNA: TGTGCCAGCAGCCTTCTGGGACTAGCGGGAGTTAGGGATGAGCAGTTCTTC. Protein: CASSLLGLAGVRDEQFF.

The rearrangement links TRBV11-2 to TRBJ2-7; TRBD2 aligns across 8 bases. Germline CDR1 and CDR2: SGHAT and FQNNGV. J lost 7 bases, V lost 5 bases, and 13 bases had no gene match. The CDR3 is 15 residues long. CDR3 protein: CASSPSGRGAWEQYF. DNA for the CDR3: TGTGCCAGCAGCCCCTCGGGGCGGGGGGCTTGGGAGCAGTACTTC.

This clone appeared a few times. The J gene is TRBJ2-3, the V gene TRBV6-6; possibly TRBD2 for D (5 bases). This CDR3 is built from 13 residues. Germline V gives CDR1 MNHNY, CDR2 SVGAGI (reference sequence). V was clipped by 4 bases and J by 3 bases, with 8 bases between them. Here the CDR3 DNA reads TGTGCCAGCAGTTCCGGGGTAACAGATACGCAGTATTTT. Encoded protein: CASSSGVTDTQYF.

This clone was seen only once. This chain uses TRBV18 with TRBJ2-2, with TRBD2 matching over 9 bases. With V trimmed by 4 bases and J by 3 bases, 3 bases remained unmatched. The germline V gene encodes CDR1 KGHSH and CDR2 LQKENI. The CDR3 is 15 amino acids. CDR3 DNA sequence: TGTGCCAGCTCACTTTCTAGCGGGGACACCGGGGAGCTGTTTTTT. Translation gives CASSLSSGDTGELFF.

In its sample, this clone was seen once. Here the CDR3 reads CASRNLQIYNEQFF. The CDR3 DNA reads TGTGCCAGCAGGAACCTTCAGATTTACAATGAGCAGTTCTTC. V gene TRBV27 combines with J gene TRBJ2-1; D ambiguous. Trimming took off 6 bases at V and 4 bases at J, with 13 bases between the two ends. The CDR3 spans 14 residues. Germline V gene sequence: CDR1 MNHEY, CDR2 SMNVEV (reference sequence).

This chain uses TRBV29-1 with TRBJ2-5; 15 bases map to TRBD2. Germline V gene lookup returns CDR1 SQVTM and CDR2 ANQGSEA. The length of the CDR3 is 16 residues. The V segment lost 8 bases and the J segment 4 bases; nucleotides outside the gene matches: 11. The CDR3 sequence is CSTRTSGRALGETQYF. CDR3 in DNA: TGCAGCACCCGGACTAGCGGGAGGGCCCTTGGAGAGACCCAGTACTTC.

The CDR3 here is CASSAHRVREKLFF. DNA of the CDR3: TGTGCCAGCAGTGCCCACAGGGTTCGGGAAAAACTGTTTTTT. The gene calls are TRBV28 and TRBJ1-4, with a tentative D call TRBD1 (6 bases). Trimming stripped 5 bases from V and 8 bases from J, with 15 bases between. Germline CDR1 MDHEN, CDR2 SYDVKM. The CDR3 runs to 14 residues.

The CDR3 protein is CASSPGYRGAKNIQYF. The CDR3 region has the DNA TGTGCCAGCAGCCCGGGTTATAGGGGAGCCAAAAACATTCAGTACTTC. The genes are TRBV11-3 and TRBJ2-4; D perhaps matches TRBD1 (5 bases). The germline V gene encodes CDR1 SGHNT and CDR2 YENEEA. This CDR3 contains 16 residues. Trimming took 5 bases from V and 0 from J, leaving 14 bases between them.

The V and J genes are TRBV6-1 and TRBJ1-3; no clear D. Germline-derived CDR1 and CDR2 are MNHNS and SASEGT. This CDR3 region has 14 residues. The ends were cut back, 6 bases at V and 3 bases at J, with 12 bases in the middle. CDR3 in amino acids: CASRAGGSGNTIYF. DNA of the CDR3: TGTGCCAGCAGAGCAGGAGGGAGTGGAAACACCATATATTTT.

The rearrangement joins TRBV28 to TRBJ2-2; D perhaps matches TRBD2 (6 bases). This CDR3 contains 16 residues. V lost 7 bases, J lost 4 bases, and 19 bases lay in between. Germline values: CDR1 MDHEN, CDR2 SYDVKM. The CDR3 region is CASIPGGAASTGELFF. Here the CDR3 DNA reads TGTGCCAGCATCCCTGGCGGGGCAGCCAGCACCGGGGAGCTGTTTTTT.

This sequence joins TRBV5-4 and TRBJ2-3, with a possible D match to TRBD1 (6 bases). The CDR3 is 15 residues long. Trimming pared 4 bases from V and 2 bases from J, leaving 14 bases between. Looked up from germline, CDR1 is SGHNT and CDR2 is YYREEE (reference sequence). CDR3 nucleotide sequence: TGTGCCAGCAGCAGTGTGCAGGGGCCCACAGATACGCAGTATTTT. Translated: CASSSVQGPTDTQYF.

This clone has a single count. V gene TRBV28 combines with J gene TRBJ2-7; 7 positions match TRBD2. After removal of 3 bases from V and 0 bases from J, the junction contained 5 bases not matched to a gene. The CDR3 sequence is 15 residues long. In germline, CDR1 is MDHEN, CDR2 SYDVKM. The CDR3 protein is CASSFSGTNSYEQYF. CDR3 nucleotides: TGTGCCAGCAGTTTTTCAGGGACTAACTCCTACGAGCAGTACTTC.

The CDR3 loop reads CASSFPRRGREKLFF. CDR3 coding DNA: TGTGCCAGCAGTTTCCCTCGCAGGGGGCGTGAAAAACTGTTTTTT. The genes are TRBV28 and TRBJ1-4, with 8 bases identical to TRBD1. The CDR3 totals 15 residues. CDR1 and CDR2 (germline): MDHEN, SYDVKM. The V and J ends lost 3 bases and 7 bases, in that order; junction bases with no gene match: 7.

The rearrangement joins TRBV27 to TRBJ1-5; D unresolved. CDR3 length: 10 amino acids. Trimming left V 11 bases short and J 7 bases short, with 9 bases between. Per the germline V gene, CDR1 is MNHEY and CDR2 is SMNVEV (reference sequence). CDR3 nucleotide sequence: TGTGCCGGCCCCCAACAGCCCCAGCATTTT. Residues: CAGPQQPQHF.

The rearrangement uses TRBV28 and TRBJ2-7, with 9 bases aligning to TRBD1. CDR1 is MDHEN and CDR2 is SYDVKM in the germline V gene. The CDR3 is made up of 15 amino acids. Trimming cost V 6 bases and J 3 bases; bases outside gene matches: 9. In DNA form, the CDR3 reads TGTGCCAGCAGCCCTCTGGGACAGGGAAACTACGAGCAGTACTTC. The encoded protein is CASSPLGQGNYEQYF.